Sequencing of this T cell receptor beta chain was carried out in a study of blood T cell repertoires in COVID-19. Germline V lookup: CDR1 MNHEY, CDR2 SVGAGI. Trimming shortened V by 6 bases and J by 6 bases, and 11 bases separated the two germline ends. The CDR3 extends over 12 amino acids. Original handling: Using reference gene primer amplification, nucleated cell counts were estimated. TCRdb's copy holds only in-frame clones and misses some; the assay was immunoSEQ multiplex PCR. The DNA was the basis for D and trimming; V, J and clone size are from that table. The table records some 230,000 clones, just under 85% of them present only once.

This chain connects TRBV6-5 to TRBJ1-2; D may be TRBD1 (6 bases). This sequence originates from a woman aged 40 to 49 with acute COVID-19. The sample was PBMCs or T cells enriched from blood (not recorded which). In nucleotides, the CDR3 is TGTGCCAGCAGACAGGGAAGGAATGGCTACACCTTC. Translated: CASRQGRNGYTF.